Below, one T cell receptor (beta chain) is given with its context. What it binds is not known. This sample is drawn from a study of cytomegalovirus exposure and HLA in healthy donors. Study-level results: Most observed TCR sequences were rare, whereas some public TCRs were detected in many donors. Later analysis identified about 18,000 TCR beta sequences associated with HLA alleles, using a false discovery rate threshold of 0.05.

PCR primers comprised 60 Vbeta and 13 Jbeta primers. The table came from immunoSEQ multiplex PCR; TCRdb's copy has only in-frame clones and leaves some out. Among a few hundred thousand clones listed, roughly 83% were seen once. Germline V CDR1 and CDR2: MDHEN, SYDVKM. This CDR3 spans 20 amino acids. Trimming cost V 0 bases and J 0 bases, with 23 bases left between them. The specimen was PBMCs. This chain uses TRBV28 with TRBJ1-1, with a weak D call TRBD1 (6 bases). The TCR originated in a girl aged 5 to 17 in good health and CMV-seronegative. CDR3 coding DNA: TGTGCCAGCAGTTTATGGATGGGCTTGGGACACTCTGTGGTGAACACTGAAGCTTTCTTT. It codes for CASSLWMGLGHSVVNTEAFF.